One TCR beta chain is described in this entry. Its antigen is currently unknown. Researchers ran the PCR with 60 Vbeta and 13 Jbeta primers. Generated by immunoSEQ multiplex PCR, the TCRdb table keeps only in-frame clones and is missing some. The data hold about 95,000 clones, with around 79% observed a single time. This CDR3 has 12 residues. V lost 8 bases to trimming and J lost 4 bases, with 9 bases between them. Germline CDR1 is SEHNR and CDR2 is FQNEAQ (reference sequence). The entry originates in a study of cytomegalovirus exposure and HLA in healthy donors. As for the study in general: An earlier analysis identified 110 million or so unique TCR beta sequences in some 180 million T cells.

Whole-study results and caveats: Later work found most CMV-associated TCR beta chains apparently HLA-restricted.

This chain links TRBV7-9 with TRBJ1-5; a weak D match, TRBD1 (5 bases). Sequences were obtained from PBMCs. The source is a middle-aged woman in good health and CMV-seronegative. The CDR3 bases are TGTGCCAGCGGGGGAGGGAATCAGCCCCAGCATTTT. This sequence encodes CASGGGNQPQHF. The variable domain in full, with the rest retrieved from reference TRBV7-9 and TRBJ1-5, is DTGVSQNPRHKITKRGQNVTFRCDPISEHNRLYWYRQTLGQGPEFLTYFQNEAQLEKSRLLSDRFSAERPKGSFSTLEIQRTEQGDSAMYLCASGGGNQPQHFGDGTRLSIL.